The 31 T cell receptor beta chains below were found in one sample sequenced in a study of beta chain features in type 1 diabetes. Isolated RNA was reverse transcribed in full, so expressed TCRB transcripts were sequenced. Data came from immunoSEQ multiplex PCR; TCRdb stores just in-frame clones and leaves some out. The table records some 360,000 clones, 15% to 20% of them present only once. The sequenced sample consisted of naive CD4+ T cells from blood. These receptors were taken from a young woman in good health.

The chain carries TRBV15 and TRBJ2-1; 8 bases are a match to TRBD2. V was pared by 2 bases and J by 4 bases, with 1 base of the junction left unmatched. This CDR3 is 14 amino acids long. Germline values: CDR1 LNHNV, CDR2 YYDKDF (reference sequence). The CDR3 is CATSRSGSYNEQFF. The CDR3 nucleotides are TGTGCCACCAGCAGAAGCGGGAGTTACAATGAGCAGTTCTTC. Full variable domain (remainder filled in from reference TRBV15 and TRBJ2-1): DAMVIQNPRYQVTQFGKPVTLSCSQTLNHNVMYWYQQKSSQAPKLLFHYYDKDFNNEADTPDNFQSRRPNTSFCFLDIRSPGLGDTAMYLCATSRSGSYNEQFFGPGTRLTVL.

V gene TRBV7-9 combines with J gene TRBJ1-5; perhaps TRBD1 as D (6 bases). Trimming took off 4 bases at V and 0 bases at J, with 16 bases between the two ends. The CDR3 has 17 amino acids. CDR1 and CDR2 from the germline V gene are SEHNR and FQNEAQ (reference sequence). CDR3 bases: TGTGCCAGCAGCTCCGGAACAGGGTTACTTAGCAATCAGCCCCAGCATTTT. This translates into CASSSGTGLLSNQPQHF.

A few counts support this clone. V usage is TRBV5-1 and J usage is TRBJ2-7; a weak D match, TRBD2 (5 bases). V was shortened by 1 base and J by 6 bases, with 8 bases between the two germline ends. Germline V lookup: CDR1 SGHRS, CDR2 YFSETQ. This CDR3 region has 12 residues. DNA for the CDR3: TGCGCCAGCAGCTTGAGAGGGCTCGAGCAGTACTTC. As protein: CASSLRGLEQYF.

The chain uses TRBV5-4 and TRBJ2-5; 15 nucleotides agree with TRBD2. This CDR3 region has 17 residues. The germline CDR1 and CDR2 sequences are SGHNT and YYREEE (reference sequence). The trim removed 9 bases at V and 2 bases at J, leaving 11 bases unmatched. The CDR3 DNA reads TGTGCCACCAAACCCACCGGGACTAGCGGGGGGCAAGAGACCCAGTACTTC. This codes for CATKPTGTSGGQETQYF.

The rearrangement joins TRBV7-2 to TRBJ2-3; D gene unclear. Trimming shortened V by 0 bases and J by 2 bases, and 9 bases separated the two germline ends. CDR1 and CDR2 (germline): SGHTA, FQGNSA. The length of the CDR3 is 15 residues. CDR3 region: CASSLALVNTDTQYF. CDR3 DNA: TGTGCCAGCAGCTTAGCTCTTGTTAACACAGATACGCAGTATTTT.

J is TRBJ2-7 and V is TRBV5-6; TRBD2 aligns across 8 bases. Germline CDR1 SGHDT, CDR2 YYEEEE. There are 14 residues in the CDR3. V shed 4 bases and J 2 bases; nucleotides not matched to a gene: 5. Here the CDR3 reads CASSDRTSTYEQYF. The CDR3 DNA sequence: TGTGCCAGCAGCGACCGGACTAGCACCTACGAGCAGTACTTC.

The rearrangement joins TRBV7-9 to TRBJ2-5; TRBD2 matches at 8 bases. This CDR3 comprises 14 residues. The germline CDR1 and CDR2 sequences are SEHNR and FQNEAQ (reference sequence). Unmatched junction bases numbered 4, after V lost 4 bases and J lost 3 bases. The CDR3 sequence: CASSSKLAEETQYF. Here the CDR3 DNA reads TGTGCCAGCAGCTCAAAACTAGCGGAAGAGACCCAGTACTTC.

This clone was observed a few times. The chain joins TRBV14 to TRBJ2-5; D is unclear. This CDR3 is built from 14 residues. Trimming cost V 0 bases and J 6 bases, with 11 bases left between them. The germline CDR1 and CDR2 sequences are SGHDN and FVKESK. The DNA of the CDR3 is TGTGCCAGCAGCCAAGATCAGGCGCGAAAGACCCAGTACTTC. Encoded protein: CASSQDQARKTQYF.

The chain carries TRBV19 and TRBJ1-4; 7 positions match TRBD1. Per germline, CDR1 LNHDA and CDR2 SQIVND (reference sequence). The V segment lost 4 bases and the J segment 6 bases; nucleotides outside the gene matches: 2. CDR3 size: 13 residues. The CDR3 DNA follows: TGTGCCAGTAGTAGCGGGACAGATGAAAAACTGTTTTTT. It is translated as CASSSGTDEKLFF.

This chain connects TRBV18 to TRBJ1-1, with 7 bases aligning to TRBD1. Unmatched junction bases numbered 3, after V lost 4 bases and J lost 4 bases. Germline CDR1 and CDR2: KGHSH and LQKENI. The CDR3 is 13 amino acids. The CDR3 bases are TGTGCCAGCTCACAGACAGGGAGCACTGAAGCTTTCTTT. Its protein is CASSQTGSTEAFF.

This clone has more than one count but fewer than ten. This chain uses TRBV25-1 with TRBJ1-1; TRBD1 might be the D (5 bases). Germline CDR1 and CDR2: MGHDK and SYGVNS. V dropped 0 bases and J dropped 7 bases, with 12 bases sitting between them. The CDR3 runs 14 residues. The CDR3 spells CASSEYGRVVEAFF. The CDR3 nucleotides read TGTGCCAGCAGTGAATACGGCAGGGTGGTTGAAGCTTTCTTT.

V is TRBV4-1 and J is TRBJ2-5; 11 bases fit TRBD2. CDR1 and CDR2 from the germline V gene are MGHRA and YSYEKL. Germline trimming cut 4 bases from V and 5 bases from J; bases unmatched to any gene: 9. The CDR3 sequence is 16 residues long. CDR3 in amino acids: CASSRTSGLTGETQYF. The CDR3 region has the DNA TGCGCCAGCAGCCGGACTAGCGGGCTTACCGGGGAGACCCAGTACTTC.

The CDR3 reads CAWSTGPGQVGGYTF. In DNA form, the CDR3 reads TGTGCCTGGAGTACCGGACCGGGACAGGTGGGCGGCTACACCTTC. The chain is built from TRBV30 and TRBJ1-2, with 8 bases identical to TRBD1. Germline CDR1 GTSNPN, CDR2 SVGIG (reference sequence). There are 15 residues in the CDR3. J lost 8 bases, V lost 2 bases, and 13 bases had no gene match.

CDR3 bases: TGTGCCAGCAGCTTGGTCCAGGGGAACTATGGCTACACCTTC. This gives the protein CASSLVQGNYGYTF. The chain has TRBV7-9 and TRBJ1-2, with TRBD1 as a possible D gene (6 bases). The CDR3 is 14 amino acids. Trimming cost V 3 bases and J 2 bases, with 10 bases left between them. CDR1 and CDR2 (germline): SEHNR, FQNEAQ (reference sequence).

V and J are TRBV27 and TRBJ2-3; D perhaps matches TRBD1 (5 bases). CDR3 length: 13 residues. Per the germline V gene, CDR1 is MNHEY and CDR2 is SMNVEV (reference sequence). Trimming removed 8 bases from V and 0 bases from J, with 9 bases in between. CDR3 sequence: CASRQPSTDTQYF. In DNA, the CDR3 is TGTGCCAGCCGACAGCCTAGCACAGATACGCAGTATTTT.

This clone came up a few times. The J gene is TRBJ2-7, the V gene TRBV15; 7 nucleotides agree with TRBD1. J was trimmed by 2 bases and V by 0 bases; bases with no gene match: 7. Germline V gene sequence: CDR1 LNHNV, CDR2 YYDKDF (reference sequence). This CDR3 has 16 residues. CDR3 DNA: TGTGCCACCAGCAGAGATAGAAGGACAGGCACCTACGAGCAGTACTTC. Protein: CATSRDRRTGTYEQYF.

This chain links TRBV7-9 with TRBJ2-2; 8 bases match TRBD1. V lost 4 bases to trimming and J lost 0 bases; unmatched junction nucleotides: 4. CDR3 length equals 16 residues. Looked up from germline, CDR1 is SEHNR and CDR2 is FQNEAQ (reference sequence). The CDR3 protein is CASSSTGVTNTGELFF. Here the CDR3 DNA reads TGTGCCAGCAGCTCGACAGGGGTTACGAACACCGGGGAGCTGTTTTTT. Using reference TRBV7-9 and TRBJ2-2 for the parts outside the CDR3, the full variable domain is DTGVSQNPRHKITKRGQNVTFRCDPISEHNRLYWYRQTLGQGPEFLTYFQNEAQLEKSRLLSDRFSAERPKGSFSTLEIQRTEQGDSAMYLCASSSTGVTNTGELFFGEGSRLTVL.

DNA of the CDR3: TGCGCCAGCAGCCCCCCTAGAGGAGAGACCCAGTACTTC. This translates into CASSPPRGETQYF. The chain links TRBV5-1 to TRBJ2-5; D gene ambiguous. Trimming left V 4 bases short and J 4 bases short, with 11 bases between. This CDR3 is 13 amino acids long. CDR1 is SGHRS, CDR2 YFSETQ, per germline.

The sample holds a few counts of this clone. This chain connects TRBV13 to TRBJ2-7, with TRBD1 matching 7 bases. The V and J ends lost 5 bases and 4 bases, in that order; junction bases with no gene match: 11. The CDR3 contains 15 residues. Germline-derived CDR1 and CDR2 are PRHDT and FYEKMQ (reference sequence). The CDR3 DNA reads as TGTGCCAGCAGCCTACAGGGGCGGAGTGAGTACGAGCAGTACTTC. Translation gives CASSLQGRSEYEQYF. The complete variable domain, with remaining parts taken from reference TRBV13 and TRBJ2-7, reads AAGVIQSPRHLIKEKRETATLKCYPIPRHDTVYWYQQGPGQDPQFLISFYEKMQSDKGSIPDRFSAQQFSDYHSELNMSSLELGDSALYFCASSLQGRSEYEQYFGPGTRLTVT.

The genes are TRBV29-1 and TRBJ1-4; 7 nucleotides match TRBD1. The CDR3 loop spans 13 amino acids. Trimming at V came to 6 bases and at J to 1 base, leaving 2 bases not matched to a gene. Germline CDR1 reads SQVTM; CDR2 reads ANQGSEA. The CDR3 sequence: CSVHRGTNEKLFF. The CDR3 DNA reads as TGCAGCGTCCACAGGGGAACTAATGAAAAACTGTTTTTT.

This clone appeared once. The junction differs from germline at one of its ends, possibly a read error. This chain uses TRBV7-7 with TRBJ2-1; 7 bases agree with TRBD2. This CDR3 is 13 amino acids long. Germline V lookup: CDR1 SSHAT, CDR2 FNYEAQ (reference sequence). The CDR3 coding sequence is TGTGCTAGCAGCTTAGTCCGGACTAGTGAGCAGTTCTTC. Translating gives CASSLVRTSEQFF.

The V call is TRBV7-9, the J call TRBJ1-1; D unresolved. Germline assignment: CDR1 SEHNR and CDR2 FQNEAQ (reference sequence). V lost 2 bases and J lost 0, with 4 bases in between. The CDR3 extends over 13 amino acids. Here the CDR3 DNA reads TGTGCCAGCAGCTTAAGCCTGAACACTGAAGCTTTCTTT. Its protein is CASSLSLNTEAFF.

This clone occurred a few times. V usage is TRBV15 and J usage is TRBJ2-7; 7 nucleotides line up with TRBD1. From germline, CDR1 is LNHNV and CDR2 YYDKDF (reference sequence). This CDR3 has 15 amino acids. The V segment lost 0 bases and the J segment 2 bases; nucleotides outside the gene matches: 4. In DNA, the CDR3 is TGTGCCACCAGCAGAGATCGAGGGACAGCCTACGAGCAGTACTTC. It is translated as CATSRDRGTAYEQYF.

The chain is built from TRBV12-5 and TRBJ2-1; 10 nucleotides line up with TRBD2. V trimming: 0 bases; J trimming: 7 bases; junction bases outside the gene matches: 9. Per germline, CDR1 LGHNT and CDR2 FRNRAP. This CDR3 has 17 residues. CDR3 bases: TGTGCTAGTGGTTTGGTACTCCTAGCGGGGGCGGAAAATGAGCAGTTCTTC. Residues: CASGLVLLAGAENEQFF. The whole variable domain, remainder taken from reference TRBV12-5 and TRBJ2-1, is DARVTQTPRHKVTEMGQEVTMRCQPILGHNTVFWYRQTMMQGLELLAYFRNRAPLDDSGMPKDRFSAEMPDATLATLKIQPSEPRDSAVYFCASGLVLLAGAENEQFFGPGTRLTVL.

This clone appeared a few times. This rearrangement joins TRBV4-3 to TRBJ2-5; the match to TRBD1 covers 7 bases. Germline V CDR1 and CDR2: LGHNA, YSLEER. This CDR3 spans 15 amino acids. J gave up 0 bases and V 1 base, and 2 bases lay outside the gene matches. CDR3 loop: CASSQGQGYQETQYF. DNA for the CDR3: TGCGCCAGCAGCCAAGGACAGGGATACCAAGAGACCCAGTACTTC.

This clone came up a few times. This chain connects TRBV10-3 to TRBJ2-7; TRBD1 aligns across 7 bases. This CDR3 contains 12 residues. Trimming removed 9 bases from V and 2 bases from J; junction bases left unmatched: 4. Per germline, CDR1 ENHRY and CDR2 SYGVKD. The CDR3 DNA reads as TGTGCCATTGGGACAGTAACCTACGAGCAGTACTTC. Its translation is CAIGTVTYEQYF.

In this sample, this clone turned up a few times. The gene calls are TRBV6-6 and TRBJ2-3; a weak D match, TRBD1 (5 bases). This CDR3 contains 14 residues. Germline V gene sequence: CDR1 MNHNY, CDR2 SVGAGI (reference sequence). V was trimmed by 3 bases and J by 4 bases, leaving 11 bases between them. CDR3 residues: CASSYGTGADTQYF. CDR3 in DNA: TGTGCCAGCAGTTATGGAACAGGCGCAGATACGCAGTATTTT.

This chain links TRBV19 with TRBJ2-1; the match to TRBD2 covers 9 bases. V lost 7 bases, J lost 9 bases, and 10 bases stayed unmatched. CDR1 LNHDA and CDR2 SQIVND come from the germline V gene (reference sequence). The CDR3 extends over 14 amino acids. CDR3 sequence: CASKGGRATGEQFF. CDR3 in DNA: TGTGCCAGTAAGGGCGGGAGGGCCACGGGTGAGCAGTTCTTC.

J is TRBJ2-7 and V is TRBV6-1, with D maybe TRBD2 (6 bases). Germline-derived CDR1 and CDR2 are MNHNS and SASEGT. This CDR3 is 13 amino acids long. Trimming took 1 base from V and 6 from J, leaving 10 bases between them. For the CDR3, the DNA is TGTGCCAGCAGTGAAGGGGGGGTATTCGAGCAGTACTTC. It specifies CASSEGGVFEQYF.

This clone was counted a few times. This chain joins TRBV7-9 and TRBJ2-6; D is perhaps TRBD2 (6 bases). Germline V gene data show CDR1 as SEHNR and CDR2 as FQNEAQ (reference sequence). This CDR3 spans 19 amino acids. Trimming cost V 3 bases and J 0 bases, with 18 bases left between them. CDR3: CASSLRRGTVGSGANVLTF. The CDR3 coding sequence is TGTGCCAGCAGCTTGAGACGGGGGACGGTAGGCTCTGGGGCCAACGTCCTGACTTTC.

This clone was seen only a few times. The chain uses TRBV13 and TRBJ2-7; TRBD2 agrees at 16 bases. CDR1 is PRHDT, CDR2 FYEKMQ, per germline (reference sequence). The CDR3 sequence is 19 residues long. The V gene end was trimmed by 4 bases and the J gene end by 4 bases; junction bases not matched to a gene: 13. The CDR3 loop is CASSSFLGTSGGARYEQYF. CDR3 coding DNA: TGTGCCAGCAGCTCCTTCCTTGGGACTAGCGGGGGGGCCAGGTACGAGCAGTACTTC.